This TCR beta chain was profiled in a study of cytomegalovirus exposure and HLA in healthy donors. Study-wide results and limits: Sequencing likely generated an artifact that appeared as a cluster of highly shared sequence variants.

As concerns this clone: The target antigen is unknown.

In the PCR, 60 Vbeta and 13 Jbeta primers were used. Assay: immunoSEQ multiplex PCR; the TCRdb copy retains only in-frame clones and omits some. The ten top clones account for 1.5% to 1.7%, within a sample of 130,000 or so clones. V was clipped by 6 bases and J by 2 bases; unmatched bases: 6. The CDR3 covers 14 residues. Germline V gives CDR1 SGHRS, CDR2 YFSETQ. Those who donated were healthy bone marrow donors. The source material was PBMCs. This rearrangement joins TRBV5-1 to TRBJ2-3, with TRBD2 identical over 7 bases. The clonotype originates from a woman in her thirties or forties in good health and CMV-seronegative. The CDR3 spells CASMWAGDTDTQYF. DNA of the CDR3: TGCGCCAGCATGTGGGCGGGGGACACAGATACGCAGTATTTT.